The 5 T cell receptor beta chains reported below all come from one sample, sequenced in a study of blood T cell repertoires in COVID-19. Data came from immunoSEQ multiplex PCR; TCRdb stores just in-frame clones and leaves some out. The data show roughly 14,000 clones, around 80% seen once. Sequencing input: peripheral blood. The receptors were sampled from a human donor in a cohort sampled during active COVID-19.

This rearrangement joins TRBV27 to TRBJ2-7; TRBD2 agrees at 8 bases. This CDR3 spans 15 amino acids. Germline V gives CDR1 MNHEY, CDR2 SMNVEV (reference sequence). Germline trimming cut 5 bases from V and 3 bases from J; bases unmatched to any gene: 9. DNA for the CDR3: TGTGCCAGCAGTGTGAGCGGGAGATCAGGCTACGAGCAGTACTTC. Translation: CASSVSGRSGYEQYF.

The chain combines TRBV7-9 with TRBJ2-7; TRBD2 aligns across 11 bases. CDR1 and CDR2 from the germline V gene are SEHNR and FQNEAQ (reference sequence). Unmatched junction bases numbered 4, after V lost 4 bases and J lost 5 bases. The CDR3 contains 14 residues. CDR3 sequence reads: CASSYPSGRNEQYF. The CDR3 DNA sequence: TGTGCCAGCAGCTACCCTAGCGGGAGGAACGAGCAGTACTTC.

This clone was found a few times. CDR3 residues: CASHRGGAGGGYTF. The CDR3 DNA sequence: TGTGCCAGCCACCGAGGAGGGGCCGGGGGGGGCTACACCTTC. This chain connects TRBV19 to TRBJ1-2, with a tentative D call TRBD1 (5 bases). Germline lookup yields CDR1 LNHDA and CDR2 SQIVND (reference sequence). Trimming shortened V by 9 bases and J by 8 bases, and 22 bases separated the two germline ends. The length of the CDR3 is 14 residues.

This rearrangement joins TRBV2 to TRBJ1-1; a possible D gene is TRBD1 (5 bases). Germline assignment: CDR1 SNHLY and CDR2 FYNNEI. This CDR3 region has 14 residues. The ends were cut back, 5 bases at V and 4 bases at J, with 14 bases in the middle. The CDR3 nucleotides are TGTGCCAGCAGTCCCCGGGGGGATGGCACTGAAGCTTTCTTT. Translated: CASSPRGDGTEAFF.

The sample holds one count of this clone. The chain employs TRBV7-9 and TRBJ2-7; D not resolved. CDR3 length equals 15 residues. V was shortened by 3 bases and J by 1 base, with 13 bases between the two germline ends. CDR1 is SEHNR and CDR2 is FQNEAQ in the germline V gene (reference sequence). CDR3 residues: CASSFPGLGSYEQYF. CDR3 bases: TGTGCCAGCAGCTTCCCTGGCCTTGGTTCCTACGAGCAGTACTTC.